The next 23 T cell receptor beta chains were all read from a single sample in a study of OX40 agonist ivuxolimab in advanced cancers. Data came from immunoSEQ multiplex PCR; TCRdb stores just in-frame clones and leaves some out. Seen here are 57,000 or so clones, roughly nine tenths observed once, and the top ten hold 14% to 15%. The sequenced sample was CD4+ or CD8+ T cells sorted from blood, obtained in a trial of the OX40 agonist ivuxolimab. These receptors originate from an adult with an advanced solid tumor such as melanoma, head and neck, liver or kidney cancer.

This clone was picked up a small number of times. This chain connects TRBV18 to TRBJ2-3; 7 bases line up with TRBD1. The V and J ends lost 3 bases and 5 bases, in that order; junction bases with no gene match: 5. CDR3 length: 14 amino acids. The germline V gene encodes CDR1 KGHSH and CDR2 LQKENI. CDR3 region: CASSPTGVGDTQYF. The DNA of the CDR3 is TGTGCCAGCTCACCTACAGGGGTGGGAGATACGCAGTATTTT. The complete variable domain, with remaining parts taken from reference TRBV18 and TRBJ2-3, reads NAGVMQNPRHLVRRRGQEARLRCSPMKGHSHVYWYRQLPEEGLKFMVYLQKENIIDESGMPKERFSAEFPKEGPSILRIQQVVRGDSAAYFCASSPTGVGDTQYFGPGTRLTVL.

The genes are TRBV7-3 and TRBJ2-5; D ambiguous. The CDR3 has 15 residues. Trimming took 2 bases from V and 2 from J, leaving 12 bases between them. The germline V gene encodes CDR1 SGHTA and CDR2 FQGTGA. The chain's CDR3 is CASSLGGLPQETQYF. The CDR3 nucleotides read TGTGCCAGCAGCTTAGGCGGCCTTCCTCAAGAGACCCAGTACTTC.

The chain links TRBV4-1 to TRBJ2-7; 14 positions match TRBD2. The ends lost 4 bases at V and 3 bases at J; junction bases unmatched: 5. The CDR3 spans 16 residues. CDR1 MGHRA and CDR2 YSYEKL come from the germline V gene. This chain's CDR3 is CASSLLGTSGSYEQYF. The CDR3 DNA reads as TGCGCCAGCAGCCTACTCGGGACTAGCGGGAGCTACGAGCAGTACTTC.

This chain uses TRBV28 with TRBJ2-3, with D possibly TRBD1 on 6 matching bases. V was shortened by 3 bases and J by 0 bases, with 13 bases between the two germline ends. The germline CDR1 and CDR2 sequences are MDHEN and SYDVKM. CDR3 length: 16 residues. CDR3 nucleotides: TGTGCCAGCAGTTTCTCCGGGACAACAAGCACAGATACGCAGTATTTT. Its translation: CASSFSGTTSTDTQYF.

The chain has TRBV6-6 and TRBJ1-1; no firm D call. Germline lookup yields CDR1 MNHNY and CDR2 SVGAGI (reference sequence). Trimming stripped 4 bases from V and 0 bases from J, with 12 bases between. The CDR3 covers 15 residues. This chain's CDR3 is CASSFGSVMNTEAFF. In nucleotides, the CDR3 is TGTGCCAGCAGTTTCGGTTCGGTTATGAACACTGAAGCTTTCTTT.

This chain uses TRBV6-6 with TRBJ1-2, with D perhaps TRBD1 (5 bases). Trimming cost V 5 bases and J 4 bases, with 8 bases left between them. Germline CDR1 and CDR2: MNHNY and SVGAGI (reference sequence). The CDR3 contains 12 residues. The CDR3 here is CASSTDSYGYTF. CDR3 DNA sequence: TGTGCCAGCAGTACCGACAGCTATGGCTACACCTTC.

The chain links TRBV7-2 to TRBJ2-7; tentative D call: TRBD1 (6 bases). CDR1 and CDR2 from the germline V gene are SGHTA and FQGNSA. V shed 5 bases and J shed 3 bases, with 8 bases lying between them. This CDR3 spans 12 amino acids. The CDR3 loop is CASSRDNYEQYF. CDR3 bases: TGTGCCAGCAGCCGGGACAACTACGAGCAGTACTTC.

The CDR3 region has the DNA TGTGCCAGCAGCCCAACGAGGACTAGCGGGAGATCGTTCTTC. Encoded protein: CASSPTRTSGRSFF. The chain is built from TRBV7-9 and TRBJ2-1, with 13 bases matching TRBD2. CDR3 length: 14 residues. V shed 5 bases and J 15 bases; nucleotides not matched to a gene: 10. Germline CDR1 SEHNR, CDR2 FQNEAQ (reference sequence).

The chain links TRBV5-6 to TRBJ2-2, with D perhaps TRBD1 or TRBD2 (5 bases each). Trimming left V 4 bases short and J 6 bases short, with 10 bases between. Germline values: CDR1 SGHDT, CDR2 YYEEEE. The CDR3 contains 13 residues. CDR3 residues: CASSRRGAGELFF. The CDR3 nucleotides are TGTGCCAGCAGCCGAAGAGGGGCCGGGGAGCTGTTTTTT.

A single count supports this clone. This sequence joins TRBV4-2 and TRBJ1-6, with 7 bases lining up with TRBD1. Per the germline V gene, CDR1 is LGHNA and CDR2 is YNFKEQ. V was clipped by 1 base and J by 8 bases; unmatched bases: 8. The CDR3 has 16 amino acids. The CDR3 DNA is TGTGCCAGCAGCCAAGCCGCGGACAGGCGATATTCACCCCTCCACTTT. The encoded protein is CASSQAADRRYSPLHF.

In DNA, the CDR3 is TGTGCCAGCTCACTGGGACTAGCGGGCTACGAGCAGTACTTC. It yields the protein CASSLGLAGYEQYF. The chain employs TRBV18 and TRBJ2-7; TRBD2 matches at 12 bases. The CDR3 loop spans 14 amino acids. Trimming cost V 4 bases and J 3 bases; bases outside gene matches: 1. Per germline, CDR1 KGHSH and CDR2 LQKENI.

The chain recombines TRBV7-9 with TRBJ1-4; D gene uncertain. Germline-derived CDR1 and CDR2 are SEHNR and FQNEAQ (reference sequence). V was cut by 1 base and J by 3 bases, with 9 bases left in between. The CDR3 runs to 15 residues. CDR3 in DNA: TGTGCCAGCAGCTTAGATGGGCGGCCTAATGAAAAACTGTTTTTT. Its protein is CASSLDGRPNEKLFF.

V is TRBV12-5 and J is TRBJ2-5; D possibly corresponds to TRBD1 (6 bases). Trimming took off 6 bases at V and 7 bases at J, with 15 bases between the two ends. Germline assignment: CDR1 LGHNT and CDR2 FRNRAP. There are 13 residues in the CDR3. CDR3 coding DNA: TGTGCTAGTGGCGATGCAGGGGACGGGACCCAGTACTTC. Its translation: CASGDAGDGTQYF.

This clone was recorded once. Other DNA sequences in the sample encode the same CDR3. This chain uses TRBV7-9 with TRBJ2-2; D not certain. V lost 1 base and J lost 5, with 5 bases in between. The CDR3 sequence is 13 residues long. Per the germline V gene, CDR1 is SEHNR and CDR2 is FQNEAQ (reference sequence). The CDR3 protein is CASSLEGTGELFF. The DNA of the CDR3 is TGTGCCAGCAGCTTAGAAGGGACCGGGGAGCTGTTTTTT.

Notes on this clone: The junction and the germline gene differ at one end; a read error may be behind it. J is TRBJ2-7 and V is TRBV27; D not certain. The length of the CDR3 is 10 residues. CDR1 is MNHEY and CDR2 is SMNVEV in the germline V gene (reference sequence). The DNA of the CDR3 is TGTGCCAGCAGTTTACCCTCTGCAGGCTTC. This encodes CASSLPSAGF.

The gene calls are TRBV7-3 and TRBJ1-5; 9 bases fit TRBD1. Looked up from germline, CDR1 is SGHTA and CDR2 is FQGTGA. V was pared by 2 bases and J by 7 bases, with 9 bases of the junction left unmatched. The length of the CDR3 is 16 residues. CDR3: CASSLAGDRVWQPQHF. CDR3 in DNA: TGTGCCAGCAGCTTAGCGGGGGACAGGGTATGGCAGCCCCAGCATTTT. Together with reference TRBV7-3 and TRBJ1-5, the CDR3 gives the full variable domain: GAGVSQTPSNKVTEKGKYVELRCDPISGHTALYWYRQSLGQGPEFLIYFQGTGAADDSGLPNDRFFAVRPEGSVSTLKIQRTERGDSAVYLCASSLAGDRVWQPQHFGDGTRLSIL.

The J gene is TRBJ2-7, the V gene TRBV20-1; weak D call: TRBD1 (6 bases). Trimming left V 7 bases short and J 7 bases short, with 14 bases between. The CDR3 is 11 residues long. Germline values: CDR1 DFQATT, CDR2 SNEGSKA (reference sequence). The DNA for the CDR3 is TGCAGTGGGTGGGGGCTCTCGGAGCAGTACTTC. Translating it yields CSGWGLSEQYF.

V usage is TRBV5-1 and J usage is TRBJ2-3; tentative D call: TRBD1 (5 bases). Germline-derived CDR1 and CDR2 are SGHRS and YFSETQ. The CDR3 loop spans 15 amino acids. The ends were cut back, 5 bases at V and 2 bases at J, with 15 bases in the middle. The CDR3 nucleotides are TGCGCCAGCAGGGGGCTCCACCCCCTCACAGATACGCAGTATTTT. Its protein is CASRGLHPLTDTQYF.

The chain couples TRBV7-8 to TRBJ2-7; D is unresolved. The CDR3 runs 15 residues. Germline CDR1 and CDR2: SGHVS and FQNEAQ. V lost 4 bases to trimming and J lost 5 bases, with 18 bases between them. In DNA form, the CDR3 reads TGTGCCAGCAGCTCCGGCGGTGGGGTAATTCACGAGCAGTACTTC. Protein: CASSSGGGVIHEQYF.

This clone was observed a single time. This sequence joins TRBV6-5 and TRBJ2-7, with TRBD1 matching over 7 bases. Per germline, CDR1 MNHEY and CDR2 SVGAGI. Germline trimming cut 0 bases from V and 2 bases from J; bases unmatched to any gene: 7. The length of the CDR3 is 16 residues. This CDR3 reads CASSYSAGQVTYEQYF. DNA of the CDR3: TGTGCCAGCAGTTACTCGGCAGGACAGGTAACCTACGAGCAGTACTTC.

J is TRBJ1-1 and V is TRBV28, with 9 nucleotides matching TRBD1. Trimming cost V 9 bases and J 1 base; bases outside gene matches: 12. CDR3 size: 16 residues. Germline assignment: CDR1 MDHEN and CDR2 SYDVKM. DNA for the CDR3: TGTGCCAGTGGGGACAGGGAAAAAGGAGCGAACACTGAAGCTTTCTTT. Protein product: CASGDREKGANTEAFF.

J is TRBJ2-1 and V is TRBV2; D uncertain. V dropped 2 bases and J dropped 11 bases, with 7 bases sitting between them. The germline CDR1 and CDR2 sequences are SNHLY and FYNNEI. There are 11 residues in the CDR3. CDR3 sequence reads: CASSELQQQFF. CDR3 bases: TGTGCCAGCAGTGAACTACAGCAGCAGTTCTTC.

The chain uses TRBV5-4 and TRBJ2-5; 13 bases map to TRBD2. In germline, CDR1 is SGHNT, CDR2 YYREEE (reference sequence). The CDR3 spans 17 residues. The junction had 5 bases not matched to a gene; V was cut back by 0 bases and J by 3 bases. The CDR3 sequence: CASSLGSGTSGEETQYF. In DNA, the CDR3 is TGTGCCAGCAGCTTGGGGTCCGGGACTAGCGGGGAAGAGACCCAGTACTTC.